The present entry profiles one TCR beta chain with its context. Its antigen is still unknown. The CDR3 is 14 amino acids. Germline CDR1 and CDR2: MNHEY and SVGAGI. The germline V and J ends were trimmed by 8 bases and 0 bases, with 11 bases remaining between them. Clones were sequenced by immunoSEQ multiplex PCR, and TCRdb holds only the in-frame ones, with some missing. Of roughly 140,000 clones detected, about 92% appear once; the ten largest clones hold 1.9%. The sample belongs to a study of T cell responses to AZD1222 COVID-19 vaccine. Overall study results and limits: Donors skewed white British and female; clonal diversity was possibly underestimated.

The genes are TRBV6-5 and TRBJ1-3; D is unresolved. The sample consisted of peripheral blood, taken on day 0 of AZD1222 vaccination. The source is an adult in good health. The CDR3 loop is CASAFLSSGNTIYF. The DNA for the CDR3 is TGTGCCAGCGCTTTCCTGAGCTCTGGAAACACCATATATTTT.